The 8 T cell receptor beta chains below were found in one sample sequenced in a study of identical twins. TCRdb re-analysed the 5' RACE reads in MiXCR, keeping a single row per CDR3 protein. The sample lists roughly 1,500,000 distinct CDR3 sequences, under 35% occurring once. Sequencing input: cord blood. These receptor sequences come from a newborn girl in good health.

This clonotype was counted a few times. The V call is TRBV24-1, the J call TRBJ2-3, with D perhaps given as TRBD1 or TRBD2 (5 bases each). This CDR3 region has 15 residues. The V and J ends lost 0 bases and 5 bases respectively, with 11 bases between them. Per the germline V gene, CDR1 is KGHDR and CDR2 is SFDVKD. CDR3 sequence: CATSDLRDELDTQYF. The CDR3 nucleotides are TGTGCCACCAGTGATTTGCGGGACGAATTAGATACGCAGTATTTT.

This chain uses TRBV27 with TRBJ1-4, with D perhaps matching TRBD1 (6 bases). CDR3 length equals 14 residues. The V gene lost 6 bases and the J gene lost 12 bases, with 20 bases spanning the gap. Germline V gene sequence: CDR1 MNHEY, CDR2 SMNVEV (reference sequence). CDR3 in DNA: TGTGCCAGCAGCCCTGCGTGGAGGGGGGGGGAACTGTTTTTT. This sequence encodes CASSPAWRGGELFF.

This clonotype was observed a few times. V and J are TRBV5-1 and TRBJ1-1; D might be TRBD1 (6 bases). Trimming took off 4 bases at V and 1 base at J, with 11 bases between the two ends. The CDR3 loop spans 14 amino acids. Germline lookup yields CDR1 SGHRS and CDR2 YFSETQ. The CDR3 nucleotides are TGCGCCAGCAGCAGATTGACAGGGAACACTGAAGCTTTCTTT. Translating it yields CASSRLTGNTEAFF. Full variable domain (rest looked up from reference TRBV5-1 and TRBJ1-1): KAGVTQTPRYLIKTRGQQVTLSCSPISGHRSVSWYQQTPGQGLQFLFEYFSETQRNKGNFPGRFSGRQFSNSRSEMNVSTLELGDSALYLCASSRLTGNTEAFFGQGTRLTVV.

The chain has TRBV19 and TRBJ2-3; TRBD2 might be the D (7 bases). Trimming removed 3 bases at V and 2 bases at J, with 9 bases between. CDR3 length equals 14 residues. Per the germline V gene, CDR1 is LNHDA and CDR2 is SQIVND (reference sequence). In DNA form, the CDR3 reads TGTGCCAGTAGTATCCGGGGGGCCACAGATACGCAGTATTTT. Its protein is CASSIRGATDTQYF.

The chain links TRBV11-2 to TRBJ1-2, with TRBD1 matching over 7 bases. Germline V CDR1 and CDR2: SGHAT, FQNNGV. V lost 5 bases and J lost 5; bases outside the gene matches: 11. This CDR3 is 15 amino acids long. CDR3 DNA sequence: TGTGCCAGCAGCCTCAAGACAGGGCAGGGGTATGGCTACACCTTC. Its translation: CASSLKTGQGYGYTF.

On this clonotype: Being one base from a much bigger clone, this may be a read error. The J gene is TRBJ2-1, the V gene TRBV12-3 or TRBV12-4; D is uncertain. CDR3 length: 14 residues. CDR3 coding DNA: TGTGCCAGCGGTTTCAGCCTCGGACGGACGGAGCAGTTCTTC. Translating gives CASGFSLGRTEQFF.

With regard to this clonotype: A much larger clone sits a single nucleotide away, making a read error possible. The chain uses TRBV10-3 and TRBJ2-7; the D gene is possibly TRBD1 (6 bases). Germline V gene sequence: CDR1 ENHRY, CDR2 SYGVKD. This CDR3 contains 15 residues. The DNA for the CDR3 is TGTGCCGTCAGTAGCCGGGACATCAACTCCTACGAGCAGTACTTC. Protein product: CAVSSRDINSYEQYF.

This clonotype was seen only a few times. The rearrangement links TRBV27 to TRBJ1-2; no firm D call. The CDR3 runs to 13 residues. The V end was cut by 5 bases, the J end by 2 bases, with 9 bases between. Germline V gene data show CDR1 as MNHEY and CDR2 as SMNVEV (reference sequence). CDR3 protein: CASSAPDNYGYTF. CDR3 DNA sequence: TGTGCCAGCAGTGCCCCAGACAACTATGGCTACACCTTC.